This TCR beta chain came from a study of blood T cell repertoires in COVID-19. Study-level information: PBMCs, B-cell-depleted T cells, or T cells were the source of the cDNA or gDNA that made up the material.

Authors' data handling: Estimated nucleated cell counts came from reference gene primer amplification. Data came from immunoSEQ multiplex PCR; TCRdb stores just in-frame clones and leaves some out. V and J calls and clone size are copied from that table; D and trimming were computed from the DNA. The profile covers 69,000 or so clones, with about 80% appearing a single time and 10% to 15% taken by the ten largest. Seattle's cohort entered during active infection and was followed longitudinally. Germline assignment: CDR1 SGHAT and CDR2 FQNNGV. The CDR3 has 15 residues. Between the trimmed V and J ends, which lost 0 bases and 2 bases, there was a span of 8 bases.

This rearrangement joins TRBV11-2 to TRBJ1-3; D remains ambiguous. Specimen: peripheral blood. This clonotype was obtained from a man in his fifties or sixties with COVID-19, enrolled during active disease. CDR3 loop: CASSLDWRAGNTIYF. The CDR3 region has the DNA TGTGCCAGCAGCTTAGATTGGAGGGCTGGAAACACCATATATTTT.